A single sample gave rise to the 16 T cell receptor beta chains below, sequenced in a study of siplizumab effects on memory and regulatory T cells. This table comes from immunoSEQ multiplex PCR, and its TCRdb copy is limited to in-frame clones, with some not included. The sample has some 100,000 clones, around 95% seen once. Sample: Tregs sorted from blood. These receptors were collected from a human donor in good health.

In its sample, this clone was seen once. The rearrangement links TRBV5-4 to TRBJ2-1; D is undetermined. Deletions cut 4 bases from V and 0 bases from J, with 14 bases between. This CDR3 has 16 residues. Germline lookup yields CDR1 SGHNT and CDR2 YYREEE (reference sequence). CDR3 loop: CASSPKILSSYNEQFF. CDR3 coding DNA: TGTGCCAGCAGCCCCAAAATTCTTAGCTCCTACAATGAGCAGTTCTTC.

The J gene is TRBJ1-2, the V gene TRBV18; possibly TRBD1 for D (6 bases). V was trimmed by 2 bases and J by 2 bases, leaving 9 bases between them. The CDR3 covers 14 residues. Germline CDR1 reads KGHSH; CDR2 reads LQKENI. Here the CDR3 reads CASSPGGPNYGYTF. DNA for the CDR3: TGTGCCAGCTCACCAGGGGGCCCGAACTATGGCTACACCTTC.

The V call is TRBV19, the J call TRBJ2-6, with D hard to call. Germline CDR1 and CDR2: LNHDA and SQIVND (reference sequence). V was trimmed by 3 bases and J by 0 bases, leaving 9 bases between them. The CDR3 totals 16 residues. The CDR3 bases are TGTGCCAGTAGTATTGACGGATACTCTGGGGCCAACGTCCTGACTTTC. As protein: CASSIDGYSGANVLTF.

This clone was seen a single time. V and J are TRBV7-3 and TRBJ2-1, with 8 bases that match TRBD2. In germline, CDR1 is SGHTA, CDR2 FQGTGA. The J segment lost 2 bases and the V segment lost 4 bases, leaving 4 bases of the junction unmatched. CDR3 length equals 15 residues. CDR3 DNA: TGTGCCAGCAGCTCCCAAGCGGGGGCCTACAATGAGCAGTTCTTC. Translation gives CASSSQAGAYNEQFF.

Only one count was recorded for this clone. The chain couples TRBV7-8 to TRBJ2-7; the D is unclear. This CDR3 spans 13 amino acids. V dropped 2 bases and J dropped 3 bases, with 8 bases sitting between them. The germline CDR1 and CDR2 sequences are SGHVS and FQNEAQ. CDR3: CASSLKLDYEQYF. The CDR3 DNA reads TGTGCCAGCAGCTTAAAGTTGGACTACGAGCAGTACTTC.

The rearrangement joins TRBV28 to TRBJ1-2; a possible D gene is TRBD1 (5 bases). Trimming removed 7 bases at V and 3 bases at J, with 21 bases between. Germline CDR1 reads MDHEN; CDR2 reads SYDVKM. This CDR3 region has 16 residues. The CDR3 bases are TGTGCCAGCAAAGGGCGGGGGTCCCAATCCTACTATGGCTACACCTTC. Translation: CASKGRGSQSYYGYTF.

This sequence joins TRBV18 and TRBJ1-5; maybe TRBD1 (5 bases). Germline lookup yields CDR1 KGHSH and CDR2 LQKENI. Trimming took 4 bases from V and 9 from J, leaving 19 bases between them. The CDR3 loop spans 15 amino acids. This CDR3 reads CASSLGPFSPTPQHF. The CDR3 bases are TGTGCCAGCTCACTGGGACCATTTAGCCCGACGCCCCAGCATTTT.

This chain connects TRBV9 to TRBJ2-2, with a tentative D call TRBD1 (6 bases). The CDR3 totals 13 residues. From germline, CDR1 is SGDLS and CDR2 YYNGEE. Trimming pared 6 bases from V and 7 bases from J, leaving 13 bases between. CDR3 sequence: CASTPGASGELFF. The CDR3 coding sequence is TGTGCCAGCACCCCAGGGGCTAGCGGGGAGCTGTTTTTT.

The rearrangement joins TRBV6-6 to TRBJ1-1, with no clear D. In germline, CDR1 is MNHNY, CDR2 SVGAGI (reference sequence). V shed 6 bases and J shed 6 bases, with 11 bases lying between them. CDR3 length: 12 residues. CDR3 in amino acids: CASRPLKAEAFF. CDR3 sequence (DNA): TGTGCCAGCAGGCCGCTGAAGGCTGAAGCTTTCTTT.

The chain carries TRBV5-5 and TRBJ2-1; D is possibly TRBD1 (6 bases). Germline V gene lookup returns CDR1 SGHKS and CDR2 YYEKEE (reference sequence). The CDR3 is 14 amino acids. The V and J ends lost 4 bases and 6 bases respectively, with 14 bases between them. As DNA, the CDR3 is TGTGCCAGCAGCCAGACAGGCGTCCTCAATGAGCAGTTCTTC. Translation: CASSQTGVLNEQFF.

This sequence joins TRBV10-3 and TRBJ1-2; no definite D call. The CDR3 has 12 amino acids. V lost 2 bases and J lost 6, with 7 bases in between. The germline V gene encodes CDR1 ENHRY and CDR2 SYGVKD. The CDR3 loop reads CAISEGRHGYTF. DNA of the CDR3: TGTGCCATCAGTGAGGGGAGGCATGGCTACACCTTC.

In its sample, this clone was seen a few times. The chain recombines TRBV7-3 with TRBJ2-2; 8 positions match TRBD1. V was clipped by 3 bases and J by 6 bases; unmatched bases: 6. The germline V gene encodes CDR1 SGHTA and CDR2 FQGTGA. This CDR3 region has 15 residues. CDR3 coding DNA: TGTGCCAGCAGCTTTTCCAGGGGGCGCGCCGGGGAGCTGTTTTTT. Translated: CASSFSRGRAGELFF.

The J gene is TRBJ1-2, the V gene TRBV19; D is undetermined. In germline, CDR1 is LNHDA, CDR2 SQIVND (reference sequence). This CDR3 has 14 amino acids. V was cut by 4 bases and J by 4 bases, with 13 bases left in between. DNA for the CDR3: TGTGCCAGTAGTACCGCTGGTTTGTCCTATGGCTACACCTTC. This codes for CASSTAGLSYGYTF.

The chain carries TRBV5-1 and TRBJ1-3; tentatively, D is TRBD1 (5 bases). CDR1 is SGHRS, CDR2 YFSETQ, per germline. V lost 1 base and J lost 0, with 14 bases in between. This CDR3 comprises 17 residues. The CDR3 coding sequence is TGCGCCAGCAGCTTGTTGGAGGGGCTGAGCTCTGGAAACACCATATATTTT. Translation gives CASSLLEGLSSGNTIYF.

The chain is built from TRBV5-1 and TRBJ1-3, with D maybe TRBD1 (6 bases). Germline V gene sequence: CDR1 SGHRS, CDR2 YFSETQ. The CDR3 loop spans 14 amino acids. V was cut by 4 bases and J by 0 bases, with 8 bases left in between. The CDR3 protein is CASSRDNSGNTIYF. The CDR3 DNA sequence: TGCGCCAGCAGCCGGGACAACTCTGGAAACACCATATATTTT.

The chain combines TRBV19 with TRBJ1-1; D remains ambiguous. V lost 5 bases and J lost 6, with 13 bases in between. The V gene's germline CDR1 is LNHDA and CDR2 SQIVND (reference sequence). The CDR3 consists of 13 residues. The CDR3 is CASSERAKAEAFF. The CDR3 DNA reads TGTGCCAGTAGTGAAAGGGCCAAGGCTGAAGCTTTCTTT. Based on the CDR3 plus reference TRBV19 and TRBJ1-1, the full variable domain is DGGITQSPKYLFRKEGQNVTLSCEQNLNHDAMYWYRQDPGQGLRLIYYSQIVNDFQKGDIAEGYSVSREKKESFPLTVTSAQKNPTAFYLCASSERAKAEAFFGQGTRLTVV.